Reported below is one T cell receptor beta chain. Its antigen is as yet unknown. Some clones are missing from TCRdb's copy, which holds only in-frame ones; the method was immunoSEQ multiplex PCR. The sample has millions of clones, 85% to 95% seen once; the top ten hold 0.1% to 0.15%. V was clipped by 0 bases and J by 5 bases; unmatched bases: 7. Per germline, CDR1 SGHRS and CDR2 YFSETQ. The CDR3 length is 16 residues. The data are from a study of shared clonotypes between healthy human individuals. Study results and caveats: The diversity represented, both genetic and in exposure history, was limited by few donors. Relative to clonotypes present in all four donors, those not shared had lower generation probabilities. Among donors, sharing of clonotypes was expected to be affected by sequencing depth. Naive CD4 clonotype sharing across a handful of donors was approximately 5%.

This TCR derives from a man in his late teens or twenties in good health. Material: naive CD4+ T cells sorted from blood. Subset given: CD45RA+ positively selected. This chain connects TRBV5-1 to TRBJ2-2, with 7 positions matching TRBD2. In DNA form, the CDR3 reads TGCGCCAGCAGCTTGGGATTACTAGCGTCTACCGGGGAGCTGTTTTTT. As protein: CASSLGLLASTGELFF.